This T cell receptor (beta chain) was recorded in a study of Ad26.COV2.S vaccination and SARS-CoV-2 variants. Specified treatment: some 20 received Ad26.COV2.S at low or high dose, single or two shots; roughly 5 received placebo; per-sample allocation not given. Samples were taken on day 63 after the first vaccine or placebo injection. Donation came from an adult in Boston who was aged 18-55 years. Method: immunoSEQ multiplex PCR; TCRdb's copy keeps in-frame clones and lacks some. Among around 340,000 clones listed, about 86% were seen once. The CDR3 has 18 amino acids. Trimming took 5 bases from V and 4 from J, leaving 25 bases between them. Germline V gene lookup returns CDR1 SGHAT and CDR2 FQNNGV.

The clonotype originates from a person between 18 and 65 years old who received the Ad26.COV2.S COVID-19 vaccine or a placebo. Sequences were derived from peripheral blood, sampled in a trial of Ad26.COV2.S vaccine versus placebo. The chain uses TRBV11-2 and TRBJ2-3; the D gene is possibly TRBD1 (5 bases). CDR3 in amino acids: CASSLSVLAGKVPDTQYF. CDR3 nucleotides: TGTGCCAGCAGCCTGTCTGTCCTGGCAGGGAAGGTCCCAGATACGCAGTATTTT.